This T cell receptor (beta chain) is drawn from a study of shared clonotypes between healthy human individuals. TCRdb keeps only in-frame clones here, not all; method: immunoSEQ multiplex PCR. The sample records a few million clones, approximately 92% being singletons. Germline assignment: CDR1 GTSNPN and CDR2 SVGIG (reference sequence). This CDR3 contains 14 residues. Trimming took 8 bases from V and 0 from J, leaving 13 bases between them. The V call is TRBV30, the J call TRBJ2-2; no definite D call. Sequencing was done on a sample of naive CD4+ T cells sorted from blood. As for subset: CD45RA+ positively selected. The clonotype was recovered from a man younger than 30 in good health. CDR3 amino acids: CAGPKDPNTGELFF. The DNA for the CDR3 is TGTGCCGGTCCCAAGGACCCGAACACCGGGGAGCTGTTTTTT.